What follows describes a single T cell receptor beta chain. Staff drew approximately 9.7 milliliters of peripheral blood from each donor. This specimen belongs to a study of blood T cells in healthy people across ages. CDR1 and CDR2 from the germline V gene are MDHEN and SYDVKM. The CDR3 sequence is 15 residues long. Next came a second PCR, run for about 6 to 11 cycles, which used a sample-barcoded 5' primer along with a J-beta primer mix. TCRdb re-called the 5' RACE reads with MiXCR, one entry per CDR3 protein. The table records 910,000 or so distinct CDR3 sequences, 45% to 60% of them present only once.

This rearrangement joins TRBV28 to TRBJ2-5, with D possibly being TRBD2 (5 bases). The better agreement between TRBJ2-7 and the DNA end casts doubt on the J call. Sequenced sample: blood. This sequence originates from a woman in her fifties or sixties in good health. The CDR3, as DNA: TGTGCCAGCAGTTTACGGCGGGTCCCCCCCTACGAGCAGTACTTC. Translating it yields CASSLRRVPPYEQYF.